A single sample is the source of the 18 T cell receptor beta chains below, sequenced in a study of blood T cell repertoires in COVID-19 (TCRdb year 2020). To prepare the library, the immunoSEQ multiplex PCR assay was applied. TCRdb obtained this table from immuneACCESS and retained in-frame rearrangements with V and J assigned. These tables miss some clones; where compared with another copy, unresolved V genes account for less than half of the shortfall, and the remainder is unexplained. The sample table holds 150,000 or so clones, of which around 84% were seen once. The ten most abundant clones make up 8.2% of the sample. Input material: peripheral blood. These receptors originate from a woman in her fifties or sixties with acute or convalescent COVID-19.

The chain employs TRBV28 and TRBJ2-3, with a tentative D call TRBD1 (6 bases). Between the trimmed V and J ends, which lost 1 base and 3 bases, there was a span of 14 bases. This CDR3 contains 16 residues. Germline V lookup: CDR1 MDHEN, CDR2 SYDVKM. CDR3 DNA sequence: TGTGCCAGCAGTTTATCGGCAGGGGTCAGGACAGATACGCAGTATTTT. As protein: CASSLSAGVRTDTQYF.

This chain joins TRBV12-3 or TRBV12-4 and TRBJ1-2; the match to TRBD1 covers 8 bases. V gave up 8 bases and J gave up 7 bases; unmatched junction bases: 9. The length of the CDR3 is 13 residues. The CDR3 region has the DNA TGTGCCAGCCGGGACAGGACCGTGGGTGGCTACACCTTC. It translates to CASRDRTVGGYTF.

The chain uses TRBV15 and TRBJ1-3; weak D call: TRBD1 (5 bases). Trimming pared 7 bases from V and 0 bases from J, leaving 10 bases between. Looked up from germline, CDR1 is LNHNV and CDR2 is YYDKDF (reference sequence). The CDR3 contains 14 residues. The CDR3 reads CATKTTVSGNTIYF. CDR3 bases: TGTGCCACCAAGACGACAGTCTCTGGAAACACCATATATTTT.

The chain combines TRBV5-1 with TRBJ2-1, with D uncertain. CDR1 is SGHRS and CDR2 is YFSETQ in the germline V gene. CDR3 size: 14 residues. Trimming took off 0 bases at V and 3 bases at J, with 7 bases between the two ends. The CDR3 DNA sequence: TGCGCCAGCAGCTTGGAACAGTTCTACAATGAGCAGTTCTTC. This sequence encodes CASSLEQFYNEQFF. Drawing the rest from reference TRBV5-1 and TRBJ2-1, the complete variable domain is KAGVTQTPRYLIKTRGQQVTLSCSPISGHRSVSWYQQTPGQGLQFLFEYFSETQRNKGNFPGRFSGRQFSNSRSEMNVSTLELGDSALYLCASSLEQFYNEQFFGPGTRLTVL.

This chain links TRBV19 with TRBJ2-3; 8 bases fit TRBD1. Germline CDR1 reads LNHDA; CDR2 reads SQIVND (reference sequence). V shed 5 bases and J 5 bases; nucleotides not matched to a gene: 15. The CDR3 contains 17 residues. The chain's CDR3 is CASSPGQGGGTGDTQYF. CDR3 nucleotides: TGTGCCAGTAGTCCAGGACAGGGTGGGGGCACGGGAGATACGCAGTATTTT.

The chain combines TRBV3-1 (or the pseudogene TRBV3-2) with TRBJ1-6, with 8 bases fitting TRBD1. CDR3 length: 18 residues. The V gene end was trimmed by 4 bases and the J gene end by 7 bases; junction bases not matched to a gene: 15. The germline V gene has CDR1 LGHDT and CDR2 YNNKEL (reference sequence). The CDR3 DNA sequence: TGTGCCAGCAGCCTCAAGTTTTACAGGGGGGCCCTCAATTCACCCCTCCACTTT. Encoded protein: CASSLKFYRGALNSPLHF.

The chain is built from TRBV2 and TRBJ2-2; the match to TRBD1 covers 8 bases. Unmatched junction bases numbered 7, after V lost 8 bases and J lost 2 bases. The CDR3 spans 15 residues. CDR1 is SNHLY and CDR2 is FYNNEI in the germline V gene. This CDR3 is CASDRGPLNTGELFF. In nucleotides, the CDR3 is TGTGCCAGCGACAGGGGTCCACTCAACACCGGGGAGCTGTTTTTT. The whole variable domain, remainder taken from reference TRBV2 and TRBJ2-2, is EPEVTQTPSHQVTQMGQEVILRCVPISNHLYFYWYRQILGQKVEFLVSFYNNEISEKSEIFDDQFSVERPDGSNFTLKIRSTKLEDSAMYFCASDRGPLNTGELFFGEGSRLTVL.

The genes are TRBV7-9 and TRBJ2-3, with D perhaps matching TRBD2 (5 bases). V lost 1 base to trimming and J lost 4 bases, with 12 bases between them. Germline V gives CDR1 SEHNR, CDR2 FQNEAQ (reference sequence). The CDR3 extends over 15 amino acids. DNA for the CDR3: TGTGCCAGCAGCTTAGAAAGGGTCGGGGCAGATACGCAGTATTTT. Encoded protein: CASSLERVGADTQYF. Full variable domain (rest looked up from reference TRBV7-9 and TRBJ2-3): DTGVSQNPRHKITKRGQNVTFRCDPISEHNRLYWYRQTLGQGPEFLTYFQNEAQLEKSRLLSDRFSAERPKGSFSTLEIQRTEQGDSAMYLCASSLERVGADTQYFGPGTRLTVL.

The rearrangement uses TRBV27 and TRBJ2-1; D remains unclear. The germline V gene has CDR1 MNHEY and CDR2 SMNVEV (reference sequence). Trimming cost V 4 bases and J 0 bases, with 4 bases left between them. This CDR3 is 13 amino acids long. In DNA form, the CDR3 reads TGTGCCAGCAGTTCCCGCTCCTACAATGAGCAGTTCTTC. This codes for CASSSRSYNEQFF.

The genes are TRBV5-5 and TRBJ2-5, with 11 bases identical to TRBD2. Germline CDR1 SGHKS, CDR2 YYEKEE (reference sequence). The CDR3 spans 18 residues. V lost 6 bases, J lost 3 bases, and 16 bases stayed unmatched. The CDR3 loop reads CASTWELLAGVWKETQYF. Here the CDR3 DNA reads TGTGCCAGCACCTGGGAATTACTAGCGGGGGTTTGGAAAGAGACCCAGTACTTC.

The rearrangement links TRBV6-2 or TRBV6-3 to TRBJ2-5; the match to TRBD2 covers 10 bases. V lost 2 bases, J lost 2 bases, and 2 bases stayed unmatched. CDR1 and CDR2 (germline): MNHEY, SVGEGT. This CDR3 has 15 residues. The CDR3 loop reads CASSYPSGGQETQYF. As DNA, the CDR3 is TGTGCCAGCAGTTACCCTAGCGGGGGTCAAGAGACCCAGTACTTC.

This clone was picked up one time. The rearrangement links TRBV4-2 to TRBJ2-3; D possibly corresponds to TRBD1 (6 bases). This CDR3 comprises 17 residues. Trimming stripped 1 base from V and 8 bases from J, with 22 bases between. Germline CDR1 LGHNA, CDR2 YNFKEQ. CDR3 protein: CASSQGDIGQRGGTQYF. The CDR3 coding sequence is TGTGCCAGCAGCCAAGGAGACATCGGACAGAGGGGTGGTACGCAGTATTTT.

V and J are TRBV9 and TRBJ2-7; 9 bases line up with TRBD2. Germline lookup yields CDR1 SGDLS and CDR2 YYNGEE. CDR3 size: 16 residues. V shed 3 bases and J 0 bases; nucleotides not matched to a gene: 7. CDR3 protein: CASSEGASGTSYEQYF. In DNA form, the CDR3 reads TGTGCCAGCAGCGAGGGGGCTAGCGGGACCTCCTACGAGCAGTACTTC.

The J gene is TRBJ1-1, the V gene TRBV15; 9 positions agree with TRBD1. Germline loops: CDR1 LNHNV, CDR2 YYDKDF (reference sequence). The J segment lost 1 base and the V segment lost 1 base, leaving 4 bases of the junction unmatched. The CDR3 spans 16 residues. CDR3: CATSRAVGQGNTEAFF. The CDR3 DNA follows: TGTGCCACCAGCAGAGCTGTGGGACAGGGGAACACTGAAGCTTTCTTT.

This clone was picked up one time. The gene calls are TRBV12-5 and TRBJ1-2; maybe TRBD1 (6 bases). The germline V gene encodes CDR1 LGHNT and CDR2 FRNRAP. V lost 5 bases and J 4 bases, leaving 17 bases between the germline ends. The CDR3 extends over 15 amino acids. As DNA, the CDR3 is TGTGCTAGTGGTCTCACAGGGTGGGACCTCTATGGCTACACCTTC. Translating it yields CASGLTGWDLYGYTF.

This clone was counted a single time. This chain uses TRBV21-1 with TRBJ2-1; the tabulated D call, TRBD1, remains unverified against the DNA. TRBV21-1 is given as a pseudogene. This CDR3 is 16 amino acids long. CDR3: CASSTRDRHSYNEQFF. The DNA of the CDR3 is TGTGCCAGCAGCACCCGCGACAGGCACTCCTACAATGAGCAGTTCTTC.

This chain connects TRBV4-2 to TRBJ1-2; D is possibly TRBD1 (5 bases). The germline V gene encodes CDR1 LGHNA and CDR2 YNFKEQ. The CDR3 consists of 13 residues. Trimming took 5 bases from V and 2 from J, leaving 9 bases between them. Here the CDR3 reads CASSSGQNYGYTF. As DNA, the CDR3 is TGTGCCAGCAGCTCCGGACAAAACTATGGCTACACCTTC.

The chain employs TRBV15 and TRBJ1-2; TRBD1 aligns across 8 bases. V lost 7 bases and J lost 4; bases outside the gene matches: 5. Germline assignment: CDR1 LNHNV and CDR2 YYDKDF (reference sequence). CDR3 length equals 13 residues. CDR3 DNA: TGTGCCACCACCAGGGACAGGATCTATGGCTACACCTTC. Amino acids: CATTRDRIYGYTF.